This T cell receptor beta chain was sequenced during a study of beta chain features in type 1 diabetes. Of the isolated RNA, all was reverse transcribed, and so the sequenced material was expressed TCRB transcripts. Here immunoSEQ multiplex PCR was the method, and the copy in TCRdb shows in-frame clones only, minus some. The profile shows 37,000 or so clones, 45% to 50% of them singletons. Worth noting for this clone: The antigen remains undetermined.

Trimming removed 6 bases at V and 8 bases at J, with 13 bases between. The CDR3 sequence is 11 residues long. Germline CDR1 is DFQATT and CDR2 is SNEGSKA (reference sequence). Study conclusions and caveats: Naive, central memory and Treg TCRB repertoires appeared more alike in patients than in healthy donors.

Stem cell-like memory, regulatory, central memory and naive CD4+ cells were sorted via CD45RO/CCR7/CD25/CD127/CD95/CD27. The origin of this receptor is a woman aged 18-35 years in good health. What was sequenced was central memory CD4+ T cells from blood. This chain connects TRBV20-1 to TRBJ1-2; tentatively, D is TRBD1 (6 bases). DNA for the CDR3: TGCAGTGCACAAAACAGGGACGGCTACACCTTC. Translation: CSAQNRDGYTF.